This T cell receptor (beta chain) was retrieved from a study of T cell repertoires in cytomegalovirus infection. About the research overall: It was the public TCR beta signatures that indicated both CMV infection and matching HLA type. Study outcomes and limitations: CMV-specific TCR beta clonotypes restricted by HLA-C were the ones dominating the ex vivo response. There were carriers of CMV plus the relevant HLA, and cumulative public TCR beta family frequency identified them.

The CDR3 contains 16 residues. Germline V gene data show CDR1 as MNHEY and CDR2 as SMNVEV (reference sequence). V shed 0 bases and J 13 bases; nucleotides not matched to a gene: 13. This clonotype was detected only a few times. Antigen: not known. TCRdb called the reads again in MiXCR, with one record for every CDR3 protein. The data show hundreds of thousands of distinct CDR3 sequences, 15% to 20% seen once. The chain carries TRBV27 and TRBJ2-1, with 9 nucleotides matching TRBD2. The receptor's source is a human donor in good health (CMV status not recorded). Some clones in this sample may be carry-over from other donors' samples. The sample consisted of PBMCs. In nucleotides, the CDR3 is TGTGCCAGCAGTTTATCGATCGGCGGGACTAGCCCTATTCAGTTCTTC. It yields the protein CASSLSIGGTSPIQFF.